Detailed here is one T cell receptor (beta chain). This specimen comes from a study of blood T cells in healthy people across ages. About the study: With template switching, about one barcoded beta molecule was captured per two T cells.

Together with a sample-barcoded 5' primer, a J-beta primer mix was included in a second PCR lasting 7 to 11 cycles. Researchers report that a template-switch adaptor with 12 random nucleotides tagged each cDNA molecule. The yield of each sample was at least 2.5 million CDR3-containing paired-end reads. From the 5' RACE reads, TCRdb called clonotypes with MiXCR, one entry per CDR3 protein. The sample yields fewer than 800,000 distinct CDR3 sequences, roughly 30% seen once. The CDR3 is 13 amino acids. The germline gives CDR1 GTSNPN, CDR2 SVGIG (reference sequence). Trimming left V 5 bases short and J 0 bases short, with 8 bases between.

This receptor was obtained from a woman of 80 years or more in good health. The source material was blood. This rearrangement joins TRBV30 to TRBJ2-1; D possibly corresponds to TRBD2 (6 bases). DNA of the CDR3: TGTGCCTGGGCGCGGGGCTCCTACAATGAGCAGTTCTTC. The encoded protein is CAWARGSYNEQFF.